The sequence of this T cell receptor beta chain was determined in a study of blood T cell repertoires in COVID-19. Study as a whole: From the United States, Italy and Spain came samples of acute and convalescent COVID-19. The analysed material was cDNA or gDNA that came from T cells, B-cell-depleted T cells, or PBMCs.

In germline, CDR1 is SNHLY, CDR2 FYNNEI. The V gene end was trimmed by 7 bases and the J gene end by 4 bases; junction bases not matched to a gene: 10. This CDR3 contains 15 residues. Per the study methods: The assay estimated nucleated cells by amplifying reference gene primers. Assay: immunoSEQ multiplex PCR; the TCRdb copy retains only in-frame clones and omits some. V and J calls and clone size are copied from that table; D and trimming were computed from the DNA. The data contain tens of thousands of clones, 85% of them singletons. The clonotype was recovered from a woman between 65 and 79 years old with active or convalescent COVID-19. The sample taken for sequencing was peripheral blood. The chain carries TRBV2 and TRBJ2-1; 7 bases are shared with TRBD1. The CDR3 loop reads CASIRDRDRYNEQFF. The CDR3 region has the DNA TGTGCCAGCATCAGAGACCGGGACAGATACAATGAGCAGTTCTTC.